The clone carrying this TCR beta chain was counted a single time. These data belong to a study of blood T cell repertoires in COVID-19. Cohort assignment relied on participant-reported clinical history. V lost 6 bases, J lost 3 bases, and 7 bases stayed unmatched. The CDR3 has 15 residues. The germline V gene has CDR1 MNHEY and CDR2 SMNVEV (reference sequence). As originally analysed: Nucleated cell number was recorded as an estimate derived from reference gene primer amplification. Assay used: immunoSEQ multiplex PCR; TCRdb lists only in-frame clones, some missing. The V and J calls and clone size are taken from that table; D and trimming were inferred from the DNA. Altogether about 370,000 clones are present, about nine tenths being singletons, with the ten largest covering about 0.83%.

The source material was PBMCs or T cells enriched from blood (not recorded which). The receptor comes from a woman aged 35 to 49 who had been exposed to COVID-19. The V gene is TRBV27, the J gene TRBJ2-7, with 11 bases fitting TRBD2. This chain's CDR3 is CASRGLAGGSYEQYF. In DNA form, the CDR3 reads TGTGCCAGCAGGGGATTAGCGGGAGGGAGCTACGAGCAGTACTTC.